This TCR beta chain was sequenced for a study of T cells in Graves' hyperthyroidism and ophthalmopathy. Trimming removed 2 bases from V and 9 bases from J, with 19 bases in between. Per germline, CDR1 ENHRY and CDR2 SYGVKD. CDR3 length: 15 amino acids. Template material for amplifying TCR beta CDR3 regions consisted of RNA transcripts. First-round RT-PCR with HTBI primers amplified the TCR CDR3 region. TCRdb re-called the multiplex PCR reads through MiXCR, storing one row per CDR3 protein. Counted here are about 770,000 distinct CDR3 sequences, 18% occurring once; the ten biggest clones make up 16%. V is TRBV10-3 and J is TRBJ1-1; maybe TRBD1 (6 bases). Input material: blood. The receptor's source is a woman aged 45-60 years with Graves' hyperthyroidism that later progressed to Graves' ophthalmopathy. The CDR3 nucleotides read TGTGCCATCAGTGAGGCCGGGACACGGGGAGGGCAAGCTTTCTTT. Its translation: CAISEAGTRGGQAFF.